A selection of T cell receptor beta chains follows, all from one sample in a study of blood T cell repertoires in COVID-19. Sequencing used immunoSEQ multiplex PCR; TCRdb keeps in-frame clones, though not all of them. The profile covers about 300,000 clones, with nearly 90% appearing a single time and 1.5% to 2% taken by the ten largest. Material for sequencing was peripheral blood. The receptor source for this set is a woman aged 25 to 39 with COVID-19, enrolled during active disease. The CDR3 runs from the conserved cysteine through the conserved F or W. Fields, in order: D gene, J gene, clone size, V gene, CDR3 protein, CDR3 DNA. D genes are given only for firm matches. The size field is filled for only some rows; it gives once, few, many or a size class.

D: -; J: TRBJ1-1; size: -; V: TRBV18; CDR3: CASSPPVDTEAFF; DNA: TGTGCCAGCTCACCCCCCGTAGACACTGAAGCTTTCTTT
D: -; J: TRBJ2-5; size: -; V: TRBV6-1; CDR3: CASSEGPTAQETQYF; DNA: TGTGCCAGCAGTGAAGGGCCGACAGCTCAAGAGACCCAGTACTTC
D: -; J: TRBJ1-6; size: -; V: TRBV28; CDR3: CASRDLRQVSPLHF; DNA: TGTGCCAGCAGGGACCTGAGACAGGTTTCACCCCTCCACTTT
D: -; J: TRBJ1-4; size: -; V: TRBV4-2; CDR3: CASSHRETTNEKLFF; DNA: TGTGCCAGCAGCCACCGCGAGACAACTAATGAAAAACTGTTTTTT
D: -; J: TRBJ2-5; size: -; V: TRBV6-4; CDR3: CASSDPHWFRDSPAHF; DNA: TGTGCCAGCAGTGACCCACATTGGTTCCGGGACTCCCCCGCACACTTC
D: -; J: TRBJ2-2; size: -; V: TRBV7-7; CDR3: CASSLGTTTGELFF; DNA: TGTGCTAGCAGCTTAGGGACAACCACCGGGGAGCTGTTTTTT
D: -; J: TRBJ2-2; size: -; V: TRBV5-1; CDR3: CASTKTGGELFF; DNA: TGCGCCAGCACCAAAACCGGCGGGGAGCTGTTTTTT
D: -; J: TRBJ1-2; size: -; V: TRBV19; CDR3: CASSPPTGNKGGGYTF; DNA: TGTGCCAGTAGTCCCCCCACAGGAAACAAAGGGGGTGGCTACACCTTC
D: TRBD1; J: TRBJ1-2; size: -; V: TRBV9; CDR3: CASSVDPGQGEAVF; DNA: TGTGCCAGCAGCGTAGACCCCGGACAGGGAGAGGCCGTCTTC
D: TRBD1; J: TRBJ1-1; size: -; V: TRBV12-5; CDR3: CASGYTQTGDTEAFF; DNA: TGTGCTAGTGGTTATACTCAGACAGGGGACACTGAAGCTTTCTTT
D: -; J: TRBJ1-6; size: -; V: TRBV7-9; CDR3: CASSTRQVNSPLHF; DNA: TGTGCCAGCAGCACCAGACAGGTTAATTCACCCCTCCACTTT
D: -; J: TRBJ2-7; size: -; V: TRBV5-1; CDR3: CASSLSGLPYEQYF; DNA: TGCGCCAGCAGCTTGTCAGGGCTCCCCTACGAGCAGTACTTC
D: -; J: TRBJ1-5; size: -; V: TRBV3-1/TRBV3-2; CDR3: CASSEWGQPQHF; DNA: TGTGCCAGCAGTGAATGGGGCCAGCCCCAGCATTTT
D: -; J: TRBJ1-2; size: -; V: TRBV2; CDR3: CASSEIRVGYGYTF; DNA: TGTGCCAGCAGTGAAATCAGGGTAGGCTATGGCTACACCTTC
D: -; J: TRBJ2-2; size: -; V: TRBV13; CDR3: CASSFRDRRELFF; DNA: TGTGCCAGCAGCTTCAGGGATCGGCGGGAGCTGTTTTTT
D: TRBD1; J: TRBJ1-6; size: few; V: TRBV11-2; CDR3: CASSRQGRGYNSPLHF; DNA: TGTGCCAGCAGCCGACAGGGAAGGGGGTATAATTCACCCCTCCACTTT
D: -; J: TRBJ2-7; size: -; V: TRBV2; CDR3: CASSEFLIGQAYREQYF; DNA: TGTGCCAGCAGTGAATTCCTGATTGGACAAGCCTATCGCGAGCAGTACTTC
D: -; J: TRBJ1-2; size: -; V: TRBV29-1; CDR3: CSVTDDYGYTF; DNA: TGCAGCGTGACAGACGACTATGGCTACACCTTC
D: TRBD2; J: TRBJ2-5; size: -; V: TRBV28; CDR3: CASSPIAGGPVKTQYF; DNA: TGTGCCAGCAGCCCTATAGCGGGGGGGCCCGTAAAGACCCAGTACTTC
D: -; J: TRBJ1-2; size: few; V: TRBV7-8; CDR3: CASSLGSGVGSYGYTF; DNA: TGTGCCAGCAGCTTAGGATCGGGGGTGGGCTCTTATGGCTACACCTTC
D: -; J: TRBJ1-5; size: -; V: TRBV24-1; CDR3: CATSLAQNQPQHF; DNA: TGTGCCACCAGTTTGGCCCAGAATCAGCCCCAGCATTTT
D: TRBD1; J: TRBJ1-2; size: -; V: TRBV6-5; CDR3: CASSYSRGLGGYTF; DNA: TGTGCCAGCAGTTACTCAAGGGGGCTAGGCGGCTACACCTTC
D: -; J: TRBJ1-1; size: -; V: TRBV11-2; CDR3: CASSYTGHLEAFF; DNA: TGTGCCAGCAGCTACACGGGACACCTTGAAGCTTTCTTT
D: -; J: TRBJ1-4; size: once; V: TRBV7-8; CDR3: CASSLPPGTNEKLFF; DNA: TGTGCCAGCAGCTTACCCCCGGGAACTAATGAAAAACTGTTTTTT
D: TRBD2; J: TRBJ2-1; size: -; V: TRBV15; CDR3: CATSRGTSGGAWDQFF; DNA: TGTGCCACCAGCAGAGGGACTAGCGGGGGGGCTTGGGATCAGTTCTTC
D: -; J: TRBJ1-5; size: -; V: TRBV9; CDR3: CASSPWGGSQPQHF; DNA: TGTGCCAGCAGCCCCTGGGGGGGGTCTCAGCCCCAGCATTTT
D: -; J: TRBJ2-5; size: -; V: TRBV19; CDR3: CASSRLGAQETQYF; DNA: TGTGCCAGTAGCAGACTGGGGGCTCAAGAGACCCAGTACTTC
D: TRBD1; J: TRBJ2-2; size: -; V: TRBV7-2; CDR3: CASSFRTGGIGELFF; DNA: TGTGCCAGCAGCTTTCGGACAGGGGGGATCGGGGAGCTGTTTTTT
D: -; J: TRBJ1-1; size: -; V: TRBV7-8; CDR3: CASSLLGAGNTEAFF; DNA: TGTGCCAGCAGCTTATTGGGGGCCGGGAACACTGAAGCTTTCTTT
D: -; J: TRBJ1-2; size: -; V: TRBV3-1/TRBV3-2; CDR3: CASSSGAGKNYGYTF; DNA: TGTGCCAGCAGCTCAGGGGCAGGGAAGAACTATGGCTACACCTTC